This entry lists 28 T cell receptor beta chains sequenced from one sample in a study of CD8 T cells in Susac syndrome. Random-hexamer reverse transcription was applied to about 0.5 to 1 ug RNA. TCRdb called the immunoSEQ multiplex PCR reads again in MiXCR, with one record for every CDR3 protein. This sample has around 160,000 distinct CDR3 sequences; just under 95% occur once, and the top ten carry roughly 0.13%. The sample comprised CD4+ T cells from PBMCs. The receptors come from a human donor in good health.

The V call is TRBV23-1, the J call TRBJ1-3; no reliable D call. TRBV23-1 qualifies as an ORF whose function is uncertain. CDR3 length equals 17 residues. V lost 0 bases and J 0 bases, leaving 12 bases between the germline ends. CDR3 nucleotides: TGCGCCAGCAGTCAATCGCGGGGTCTGCTCTCTGGAAACACCATATATTTT. Translated: CASSQSRGLLSGNTIYF.

This chain uses TRBV2 with TRBJ1-1; 8 positions agree with TRBD1. The CDR3 covers 12 residues. Trimming removed 9 bases from V and 12 bases from J; junction bases left unmatched: 12. Germline assignment: CDR1 SNHLY and CDR2 FYNNEI. CDR3 nucleotides: TGTGCCAGACCAGGACAGGGAGGGTTGACTTTCTTT. Its protein product is CARPGQGGLTFF.

This chain joins TRBV20-1 and TRBJ1-6, with 7 bases that match TRBD1. The J segment lost 9 bases and the V segment lost 6 bases, leaving 14 bases of the junction unmatched. Germline V gene lookup returns CDR1 DFQATT and CDR2 SNEGSKA (reference sequence). This CDR3 is built from 15 residues. CDR3: CSAPARGQILSPLHF. In DNA, the CDR3 is TGCAGTGCCCCGGCCCGGGGACAGATACTTTCACCCCTCCACTTT.

V and J are TRBV29-1 and TRBJ1-1; possibly TRBD1 for D (5 bases). The V end lost 0 bases, the J end lost 6 bases, and 11 bases lay between the germline ends. The CDR3 runs to 13 residues. Germline V gene lookup returns CDR1 SQVTM and CDR2 ANQGSEA. The CDR3 sequence: CSVEERAGSEAFF. The CDR3 coding sequence is TGCAGCGTTGAAGAAAGGGCAGGGTCTGAAGCTTTCTTT.

This chain uses TRBV29-1 with TRBJ2-7; unclear D gene. Between the trimmed V and J ends, which lost 4 bases and 5 bases, there was a span of 9 bases. From germline, CDR1 is SQVTM and CDR2 ANQGSEA. This CDR3 is built from 11 residues. CDR3 loop: CSVGSSNEQYF. The CDR3 coding sequence is TGCAGCGTTGGTAGTAGTAACGAGCAGTACTTC.

This chain joins TRBV5-1 and TRBJ1-2; no firm D call. Germline V CDR1 and CDR2: SGHRS, YFSETQ. The V end was cut by 3 bases, the J end by 6 bases, with 12 bases between. This CDR3 has 13 residues. The CDR3 loop is CASSSGFGDGYTF. The CDR3 DNA reads as TGCGCCAGCAGCTCAGGATTTGGGGATGGCTACACCTTC.

The CDR3 DNA sequence: TGTGCCAGCAGCGTAGGCGGCAGCGGGTACAATGAGCAGTTCTTC. Translating gives CASSVGGSGYNEQFF. The chain couples TRBV9 to TRBJ2-1, with a possible D match to TRBD2 (6 bases). Germline CDR1 and CDR2: SGDLS and YYNGEE. This CDR3 spans 15 amino acids. The germline V and J ends were trimmed by 0 bases and 4 bases, with 11 bases remaining between them.

J is TRBJ1-5 and V is TRBV6-5; D is undetermined. Between the trimmed V and J ends, which lost 2 bases and 3 bases, there was a span of 8 bases. The CDR3 consists of 14 residues. Germline-derived CDR1 and CDR2 are MNHEY and SVGAGI. The CDR3 DNA sequence: TGTGCCAGCAGTTACAAATTTGACAATCAGCCCCAGCATTTT. This encodes CASSYKFDNQPQHF.

The chain joins TRBV20-1 to TRBJ1-1, with unresolved D. The CDR3 is 13 amino acids. The germline V gene encodes CDR1 DFQATT and CDR2 SNEGSKA (reference sequence). The V end lost 0 bases, the J end lost 4 bases, and 9 bases lay between the germline ends. The CDR3 protein is CSAREVRRTEAFF. The CDR3 nucleotides are TGCAGTGCTAGAGAGGTCAGGCGCACTGAAGCTTTCTTT.

V gene TRBV29-1 combines with J gene TRBJ2-3; D may correspond to TRBD1 or TRBD2 (6 bases each). There are 14 residues in the CDR3. Germline assignment: CDR1 SQVTM and CDR2 ANQGSEA. Trimming stripped 2 bases from V and 0 bases from J, with 9 bases between. CDR3 in amino acids: CSVERGASTDTQYF. The CDR3 DNA reads TGCAGCGTTGAAAGGGGGGCCAGCACAGATACGCAGTATTTT.

CDR3 DNA sequence: TGTGCCAGCAGCACTCGGACAGGGGCCTTCACCGGGGAGCTGTTTTTT. Protein sequence: CASSTRTGAFTGELFF. The V and J genes are TRBV9 and TRBJ2-2; 9 nucleotides agree with TRBD1. CDR3 length equals 16 residues. In germline, CDR1 is SGDLS, CDR2 YYNGEE. V was clipped by 4 bases and J by 4 bases; unmatched bases: 8.

The chain couples TRBV5-1 to TRBJ2-5; possibly TRBD2 for D (5 bases). Germline CDR1 SGHRS, CDR2 YFSETQ. V dropped 5 bases and J dropped 2 bases, with 10 bases sitting between them. CDR3 size: 13 residues. CDR3 sequence: CASRPDSQETQYF. The CDR3 nucleotides are TGCGCCAGCAGGCCGGACTCACAAGAGACCCAGTACTTC.

CDR3 nucleotides: TGCGCCAGCAGCTTGGAACCGTCGGGGGCCAACGTCCTGACTTTC. It specifies CASSLEPSGANVLTF. The chain combines TRBV5-1 with TRBJ2-6; D is unclear. V gave up 0 bases and J gave up 4 bases, with 8 bases separating them. Germline-derived CDR1 and CDR2 are SGHRS and YFSETQ. There are 15 residues in the CDR3.

This clonotype was detected a few times. This CDR3 is CATSRGQGGGEQYF. For the CDR3, the DNA is TGTGCCACCAGCAGAGGACAGGGAGGGGGCGAGCAGTACTTC. The chain uses TRBV15 and TRBJ2-7; either TRBD1 or TRBD2 may supply D (7 bases each). There are 14 residues in the CDR3. Germline lookup yields CDR1 LNHNV and CDR2 YYDKDF (reference sequence). The germline V and J ends were trimmed by 1 base and 6 bases, with 13 bases remaining between them. The full variable domain, in which reference TRBV15 and TRBJ2-7 provide the parts outside the CDR3, is DAMVIQNPRYQVTQFGKPVTLSCSQTLNHNVMYWYQQKSSQAPKLLFHYYDKDFNNEADTPDNFQSRRPNTSFCFLDIRSPGLGDTAMYLCATSRGQGGGEQYFGPGTRLTVT.

V is TRBV6-6 and J is TRBJ1-5; D not resolved. Germline V gene lookup returns CDR1 MNHNY and CDR2 SVGAGI (reference sequence). V lost 4 bases and J 9 bases, leaving 10 bases between the germline ends. The CDR3 runs 12 residues. CDR3 coding DNA: TGTGCCAGCAGTTTTAGCCTAGGGCCCCAGCATTTT. It is translated as CASSFSLGPQHF.

The chain links TRBV2 to TRBJ1-2; possible D gene TRBD1, 6 bases. Germline CDR1 reads SNHLY; CDR2 reads FYNNEI. The CDR3 consists of 14 residues. Between the trimmed V and J ends, which lost 3 bases and 4 bases, there was a span of 12 bases. The CDR3 loop reads CASSDRAGAYGYTF. The CDR3 DNA sequence: TGTGCCAGCAGTGACCGGGCAGGGGCCTATGGCTACACCTTC.

This sequence joins TRBV5-4 and TRBJ2-4, with D tentatively TRBD1 or TRBD2 (6 bases each). There are 14 residues in the CDR3. V was clipped by 6 bases and J by 4 bases, with 14 bases between them. Germline V gene data show CDR1 as SGHNT and CDR2 as YYREEE (reference sequence). The CDR3 DNA follows: TGTGCCAGCACGCGATTAGGGGGGAAAAACATTCAGTACTTC. Protein sequence: CASTRLGGKNIQYF.

The rearrangement uses TRBV7-3 and TRBJ2-2; D not resolved. Trimming stripped 7 bases from V and 5 bases from J, with 11 bases between. The CDR3 loop spans 13 amino acids. Looked up from germline, CDR1 is SGHTA and CDR2 is FQGTGA. The CDR3 DNA sequence: TGTGCCAGCAAGTCTTCGCTTACCGGGGAGCTGTTTTTT. It yields the protein CASKSSLTGELFF. Drawing the rest from reference TRBV7-3 and TRBJ2-2, the complete variable domain is GAGVSQTPSNKVTEKGKYVELRCDPISGHTALYWYRQSLGQGPEFLIYFQGTGAADDSGLPNDRFFAVRPEGSVSTLKIQRTERGDSAVYLCASKSSLTGELFFGEGSRLTVL.

This sequence joins TRBV2 and TRBJ2-5; no reliable D call. Germline CDR1 and CDR2: SNHLY and FYNNEI. The CDR3 extends over 13 amino acids. Trimming took off 3 bases at V and 2 bases at J, with 7 bases between the two ends. CDR3 in amino acids: CASSDRLQETQYF. CDR3 DNA sequence: TGTGCCAGCAGTGACAGGCTTCAAGAGACCCAGTACTTC.

The V call is TRBV20-1, the J call TRBJ2-3; 11 bases align to TRBD2. Germline values: CDR1 DFQATT, CDR2 SNEGSKA (reference sequence). This CDR3 has 16 amino acids. V was pared by 2 bases and J by 1 base, with 5 bases of the junction left unmatched. CDR3 protein: CSARPRLAGRTDTQYF. The DNA for the CDR3 is TGCAGTGCTAGACCAAGACTAGCGGGGCGCACAGATACGCAGTATTTT.

V and J are TRBV7-2 and TRBJ2-3; D may correspond to TRBD1 or TRBD2 (5 bases each). The CDR3 spans 16 residues. Trimming took off 4 bases at V and 2 bases at J, with 16 bases between the two ends. The germline V gene encodes CDR1 SGHTA and CDR2 FQGNSA. The CDR3 DNA sequence: TGTGCCAGCAGCTCCCCCCCGGGACGGAACACAGATACGCAGTATTTT. Its translation is CASSSPPGRNTDTQYF.

This clonotype occurred a few times. In DNA, the CDR3 is TGCAGCGTTTCGACAGGGGTAGAGACCCAGTACTTC. Translating gives CSVSTGVETQYF. V gene TRBV29-1 combines with J gene TRBJ2-5, with 8 bases matching TRBD1. There are 12 residues in the CDR3. The trim removed 5 bases at V and 4 bases at J, leaving 3 bases unmatched. CDR1 and CDR2 from the germline V gene are SQVTM and ANQGSEA. Full variable domain (outside the CDR3, taken from reference TRBV29-1 and TRBJ2-5): SAVISQKPSRDICQRGTSLTIQCQVDSQVTMMFWYRQQPGQSLTLIATANQGSEATYESGFVIDKFPISRPNLTFSTLTVSNMSPEDSSIYLCSVSTGVETQYFGPGTRLLVL.

The chain uses TRBV7-2 and TRBJ2-7; D is undetermined. CDR3 length equals 15 residues. The V end was cut by 2 bases, the J end by 7 bases, with 18 bases between. The germline V gene has CDR1 SGHTA and CDR2 FQGNSA. The CDR3 nucleotides read TGTGCCAGCAGCTTAACCGGTCAGTCCCCCCGGGAGCAGTACTTC. Translated, it gives CASSLTGQSPREQYF.

The V gene is TRBV20-1, the J gene TRBJ1-5, with a weak D call TRBD1 (6 bases). V lost 6 bases to trimming and J lost 9 bases, with 24 bases between them. Germline lookup yields CDR1 DFQATT and CDR2 SNEGSKA (reference sequence). The CDR3 has 15 residues. The CDR3 sequence: CSARDTLAIRGPQHF. Written as DNA, the CDR3 is TGCAGTGCCCGGGACACCCTGGCGATTCGAGGGCCCCAGCATTTT.

The chain links TRBV12-3 or TRBV12-4 to TRBJ2-2; TRBD1 or TRBD2 may be the D gene (6 bases each). V was cut by 6 bases and J by 4 bases, with 12 bases left in between. This CDR3 has 14 residues. CDR3 amino acids: CASSRGTITGELFF. CDR3 sequence (DNA): TGTGCCAGCAGCCGCGGGACAATCACCGGGGAGCTGTTTTTT.

The rearrangement uses TRBV2 and TRBJ2-5, with a weak D call TRBD1 (5 bases). The CDR3 length is 13 residues. V was clipped by 3 bases and J by 5 bases, with 10 bases between them. Germline V gene sequence: CDR1 SNHLY, CDR2 FYNNEI. Here the CDR3 DNA reads TGTGCCAGCAGTGAGACAGACAGTGAGACCCAGTACTTC. As protein: CASSETDSETQYF.

The chain is built from TRBV3-1 and TRBJ2-7; 7 nucleotides agree with TRBD1. This CDR3 has 15 residues. The germline V gene has CDR1 LGHDT and CDR2 YNNKEL (reference sequence). V lost 0 bases to trimming and J lost 7 bases; unmatched junction nucleotides: 9. CDR3 sequence reads: CASSQDTDRSREQYF. As DNA, the CDR3 is TGTGCCAGCAGCCAAGATACGGACAGGAGCCGGGAGCAGTACTTC.

This clonotype was counted a few times. The gene calls are TRBV19 and TRBJ1-5; no definite D call. Germline CDR1 is LNHDA and CDR2 is SQIVND (reference sequence). CDR3 size: 14 residues. The V end was cut by 4 bases, the J end by 1 base, with 8 bases between. CDR3 protein: CASSRAGSNQPQHF. In DNA form, the CDR3 reads TGTGCCAGTAGTAGGGCAGGAAGCAATCAGCCCCAGCATTTT.